These T cell receptor beta chains were read from a single sample in a study of T cell responses to AZD1222 COVID-19 vaccine. Some clones are missing from TCRdb's copy, which holds only in-frame ones; the method was immunoSEQ multiplex PCR. The data hold 120,000 to 150,000 clones, with about nine tenths observed a single time. Sequenced here: peripheral blood, sampled 28 days after the second AZD1222 dose. These receptors originate from an adult who received the AZD1222 COVID-19 vaccine. CDR3s include the opening cysteine and the closing phenylalanine or tryptophan. Fields, in order: clone size, V gene, J gene, D gene, CDR3 protein, CDR3 DNA. A D gene is named only where the DNA matches it firmly. Clone size is not always given. Where it is, it says once, few, many or a class for expanded clones.

abundance: -; v_gene: TRBV2; j_gene: TRBJ2-7; d_gene: -; CDR3aa: CASSAELGLYHEQYF; CDR3nt: TGTGCCAGCAGCGCTGAGCTTGGATTGTACCACGAGCAGTACTTC
abundance: once; v_gene: TRBV7-2; j_gene: TRBJ1-1; d_gene: -; CDR3aa: CASNPPGGVQSEAFF; CDR3nt: TGTGCCAGCAACCCCCCCGGGGGGGTACAATCTGAAGCTTTCTTT
abundance: -; v_gene: TRBV27; j_gene: TRBJ2-7; d_gene: -; CDR3aa: CASIGGTSYEQYF; CDR3nt: TGTGCCAGCATAGGAGGGACCTCCTACGAGCAGTACTTC
abundance: -; v_gene: TRBV5-1; j_gene: TRBJ1-1; d_gene: -; CDR3aa: CASSLSSGNTEAFF; CDR3nt: TGCGCCAGCAGCTTGAGTTCAGGGAACACTGAAGCTTTCTTT
abundance: -; v_gene: TRBV6-1; j_gene: TRBJ2-7; d_gene: -; CDR3aa: CASSEQSIYEQYF; CDR3nt: TGTGCCAGCAGTGAGCAGAGTATCTACGAGCAGTACTTC
abundance: -; v_gene: TRBV5-6; j_gene: TRBJ2-7; d_gene: -; CDR3aa: CASSLDGSQYEQYF; CDR3nt: TGTGCCAGCAGCTTGGATGGGTCCCAGTACGAGCAGTACTTC
abundance: few; v_gene: TRBV7-8; j_gene: TRBJ2-7; d_gene: TRBD2; CDR3aa: CASSLQGLAGVPEQYF; CDR3nt: TGTGCCAGCAGCTTACAGGGACTAGCGGGAGTCCCCGAGCAGTACTTC
abundance: -; v_gene: TRBV7-8; j_gene: TRBJ1-1; d_gene: TRBD1; CDR3aa: CASSDRGRYTEAFF; CDR3nt: TGTGCCAGCAGCGACAGGGGAAGGTACACTGAAGCTTTCTTT
abundance: once; v_gene: TRBV7-9; j_gene: TRBJ1-3; d_gene: -; CDR3aa: CASSLPPGNTIYF; CDR3nt: TGTGCCAGCAGCTTACCACCTGGAAACACCATATATTTT
abundance: few; v_gene: TRBV9; j_gene: TRBJ1-5; d_gene: TRBD1; CDR3aa: CASSVDRGEQPQHF; CDR3nt: TGTGCCAGCAGCGTTGACAGGGGCGAGCAGCCCCAGCATTTT
abundance: -; v_gene: TRBV27; j_gene: TRBJ2-7; d_gene: -; CDR3aa: CASSSFGTAQDEQYF; CDR3nt: TGTGCCAGCAGTTCATTTGGGACCGCTCAGGACGAGCAGTACTTC
abundance: few; v_gene: TRBV4-3; j_gene: TRBJ2-5; d_gene: -; CDR3aa: CASTKDTGVRETQYF; CDR3nt: TGCGCCAGCACAAAAGACACGGGGGTCCGAGAGACCCAGTACTTC
abundance: -; v_gene: TRBV15; j_gene: TRBJ1-2; d_gene: -; CDR3aa: CATREKGLYGYTF; CDR3nt: TGTGCCACCAGGGAGAAGGGGCTCTATGGCTACACCTTC
abundance: once; v_gene: TRBV30; j_gene: TRBJ2-1; d_gene: -; CDR3aa: CAWSGGGPYNEQFF; CDR3nt: TGTGCCTGGAGCGGGGGCGGGCCTTACAATGAGCAGTTCTTC
abundance: -; v_gene: TRBV7-9; j_gene: TRBJ1-4; d_gene: TRBD1; CDR3aa: CASSPGTGDEKLFF; CDR3nt: TGTGCCAGCAGCCCCGGGACAGGGGATGAAAAACTGTTTTTT
abundance: -; v_gene: TRBV9; j_gene: TRBJ2-5; d_gene: TRBD2; CDR3aa: CASSHTASGQETQYF; CDR3nt: TGTGCCAGCAGTCACACGGCTAGCGGGCAAGAGACCCAGTACTTC